Shown below are 9 T cell receptor beta chains from a single sample sequenced in a study of blood T cell repertoires in COVID-19. Profiling relied on immunoSEQ multiplex PCR, and the TCRdb table lists in-frame clones only, not all of them. The sample lists under 300,000 clones, roughly 82% occurring once. Sequencing used peripheral blood. The receptors originated from a man of 80 years or more with acute or convalescent COVID-19.

The chain couples TRBV6-5 to TRBJ1-1, with TRBD1 identical over 12 bases. V was clipped by 6 bases and J by 8 bases; unmatched bases: 7. This CDR3 is built from 14 residues. Germline loops: CDR1 MNHEY, CDR2 SVGAGI. The CDR3 coding sequence is TGTGCCAGCAGGCCGGGACAGGGGGCTCTCGAAGCTTTCTTT. Protein: CASRPGQGALEAFF.

This chain connects TRBV7-2 to TRBJ1-2; maybe TRBD1 (6 bases). The CDR3 extends over 14 amino acids. CDR1 is SGHTA and CDR2 is FQGNSA in the germline V gene. V lost 2 bases to trimming and J lost 7 bases, with 14 bases between them. CDR3 nucleotides: TGTGCCAGCAGCTTATCTGGGGGGGCGATTGGCTACACCTTC. Its protein product is CASSLSGGAIGYTF.

V gene TRBV2 combines with J gene TRBJ1-4; 7 bases align to TRBD1. The junction had 12 bases not matched to a gene; V was cut back by 6 bases and J by 8 bases. CDR3 length: 15 residues. CDR1 and CDR2 from the germline V gene are SNHLY and FYNNEI. The CDR3 region is CASSPGQPGGEKLFF. The CDR3 nucleotides are TGTGCCAGCAGCCCGGGACAGCCCGGAGGCGAAAAACTGTTTTTT. The full variable domain, in which reference TRBV2 and TRBJ1-4 provide the parts outside the CDR3, is EPEVTQTPSHQVTQMGQEVILRCVPISNHLYFYWYRQILGQKVEFLVSFYNNEISEKSEIFDDQFSVERPDGSNFTLKIRSTKLEDSAMYFCASSPGQPGGEKLFFGSGTQLSVL.

The chain is built from TRBV14 and TRBJ2-1; 9 bases line up with TRBD1. V shed 4 bases, J shed 7 bases, and the junction held 8 bases outside the gene matches. Germline V gene data show CDR1 as SGHDN and CDR2 as FVKESK. CDR3 length equals 15 residues. As DNA, the CDR3 is TGTGCCAGCAGCCTTAGACAGGGGGTGTATAATGAGCAGTTCTTC. It codes for CASSLRQGVYNEQFF.

The genes are TRBV9 and TRBJ1-1; tentatively, D is TRBD1 (6 bases). Germline V gene data show CDR1 as SGDLS and CDR2 as YYNGEE. This CDR3 spans 14 amino acids. Trimming cost V 3 bases and J 4 bases, with 13 bases left between them. CDR3 sequence: CASSGGGGGTEAFF. The CDR3 region has the DNA TGTGCCAGCAGCGGAGGGGGAGGGGGCACTGAAGCTTTCTTT.

The chain has TRBV6-1 and TRBJ1-1, with D tentatively TRBD1 (5 bases). The length of the CDR3 is 15 residues. Per the germline V gene, CDR1 is MNHNS and CDR2 is SASEGT. With 1 base removed from V and 10 bases from J, the gap between germline ends came to 19 bases. The CDR3 sequence: CASSEVGGSKGRAFF. DNA for the CDR3: TGTGCCAGCAGTGAAGTTGGGGGGTCAAAGGGACGAGCTTTCTTT.

V is TRBV19 and J is TRBJ1-2, with D uncertain. The CDR3 has 14 residues. Germline assignment: CDR1 LNHDA and CDR2 SQIVND (reference sequence). Trimming pared 10 bases from V and 1 base from J, leaving 16 bases between. CDR3 residues: CATARGGINYGYTF. The CDR3 region has the DNA TGTGCCACCGCCCGAGGCGGGATTAACTATGGCTACACCTTC.

This chain links TRBV6-5 with TRBJ1-5, with a possible D match to TRBD1 (5 bases). Between the trimmed V and J ends, which lost 0 bases and 4 bases, there was a span of 10 bases. The CDR3 length is 15 residues. Germline CDR1 and CDR2: MNHEY and SVGAGI. CDR3 coding DNA: TGTGCCAGCAGTTACTCTCAGGGCCGTAATCAGCCCCAGCATTTT. Its translation: CASSYSQGRNQPQHF.

The V and J genes are TRBV18 and TRBJ1-2, with D possibly matching TRBD1 (5 bases). This CDR3 region has 16 residues. Per germline, CDR1 KGHSH and CDR2 LQKENI. The V and J ends lost 4 bases and 1 base respectively, with 16 bases between them. In DNA, the CDR3 is TGTGCCAGCTCACTTGCCAGACAGCCAAGTAACTATGGCTACACCTTC. This codes for CASSLARQPSNYGYTF.